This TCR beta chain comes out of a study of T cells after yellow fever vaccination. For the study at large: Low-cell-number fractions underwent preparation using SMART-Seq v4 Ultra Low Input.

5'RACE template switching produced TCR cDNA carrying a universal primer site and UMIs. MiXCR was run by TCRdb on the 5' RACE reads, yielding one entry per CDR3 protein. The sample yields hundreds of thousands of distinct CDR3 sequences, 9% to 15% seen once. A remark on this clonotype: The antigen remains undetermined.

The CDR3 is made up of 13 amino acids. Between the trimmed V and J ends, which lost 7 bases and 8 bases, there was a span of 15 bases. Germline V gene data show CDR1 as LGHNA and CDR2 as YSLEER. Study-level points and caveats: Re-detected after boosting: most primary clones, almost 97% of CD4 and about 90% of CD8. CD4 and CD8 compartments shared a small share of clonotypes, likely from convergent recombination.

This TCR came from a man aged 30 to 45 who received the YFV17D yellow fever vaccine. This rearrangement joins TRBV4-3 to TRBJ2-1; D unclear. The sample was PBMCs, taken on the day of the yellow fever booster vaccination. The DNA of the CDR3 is TGCGCCAGCAAGAGTAGTATATCCCATGAGCAGTTCTTC. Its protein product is CASKSSISHEQFF.